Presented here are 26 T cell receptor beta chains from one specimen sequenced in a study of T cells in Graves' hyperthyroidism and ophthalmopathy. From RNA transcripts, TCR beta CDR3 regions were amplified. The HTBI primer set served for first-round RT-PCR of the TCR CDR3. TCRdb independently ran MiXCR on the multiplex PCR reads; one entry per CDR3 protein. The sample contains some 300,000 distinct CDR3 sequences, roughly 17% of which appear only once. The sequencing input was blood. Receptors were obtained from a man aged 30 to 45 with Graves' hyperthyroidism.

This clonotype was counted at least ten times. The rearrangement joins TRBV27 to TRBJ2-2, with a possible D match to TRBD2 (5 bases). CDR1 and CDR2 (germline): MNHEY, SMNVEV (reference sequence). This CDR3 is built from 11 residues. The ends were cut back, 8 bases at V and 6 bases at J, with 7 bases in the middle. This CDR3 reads CASEGSGELFF. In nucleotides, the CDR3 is TGTGCCAGCGAGGGATCCGGGGAGCTGTTTTTT.

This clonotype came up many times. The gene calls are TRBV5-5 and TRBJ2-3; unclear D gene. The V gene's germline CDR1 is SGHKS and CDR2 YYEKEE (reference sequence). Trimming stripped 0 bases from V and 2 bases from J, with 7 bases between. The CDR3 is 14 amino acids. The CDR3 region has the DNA TGTGCCAGCAGCTTGGGCGCGCTCACAGATACGCAGTATTTT. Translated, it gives CASSLGALTDTQYF.

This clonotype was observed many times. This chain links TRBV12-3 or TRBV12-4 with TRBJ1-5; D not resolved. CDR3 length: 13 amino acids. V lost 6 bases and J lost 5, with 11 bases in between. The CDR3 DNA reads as TGTGCCAGCAGCTCGACTGCTGATCAGCCCCAGCATTTT. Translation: CASSSTADQPQHF.

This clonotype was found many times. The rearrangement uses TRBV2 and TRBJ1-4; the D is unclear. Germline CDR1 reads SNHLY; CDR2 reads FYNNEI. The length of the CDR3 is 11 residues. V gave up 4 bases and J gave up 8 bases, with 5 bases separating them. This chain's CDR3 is CASSVAEKLFF. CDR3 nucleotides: TGTGCCAGCAGTGTGGCAGAAAAACTGTTTTTT. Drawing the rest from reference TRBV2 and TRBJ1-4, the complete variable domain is EPEVTQTPSHQVTQMGQEVILRCVPISNHLYFYWYRQILGQKVEFLVSFYNNEISEKSEIFDDQFSVERPDGSNFTLKIRSTKLEDSAMYFCASSVAEKLFFGSGTQLSVL.

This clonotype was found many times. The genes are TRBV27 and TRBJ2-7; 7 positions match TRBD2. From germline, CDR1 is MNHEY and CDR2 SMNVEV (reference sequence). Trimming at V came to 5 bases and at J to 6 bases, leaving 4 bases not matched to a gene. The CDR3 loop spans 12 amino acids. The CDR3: CASSRTRAEQYF. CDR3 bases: TGTGCCAGCAGTCGGACTAGAGCCGAGCAGTACTTC.

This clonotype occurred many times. This chain's CDR3 is CATSDWTSGAHNEQFF. The CDR3 DNA follows: TGTGCCACCAGTGATTGGACTAGCGGGGCCCACAATGAGCAGTTCTTC. This chain connects TRBV24-1 to TRBJ2-1; 12 positions agree with TRBD2. This CDR3 comprises 16 residues. Unmatched junction bases numbered 3, after V lost 2 bases and J lost 5 bases. The germline V gene encodes CDR1 KGHDR and CDR2 SFDVKD.

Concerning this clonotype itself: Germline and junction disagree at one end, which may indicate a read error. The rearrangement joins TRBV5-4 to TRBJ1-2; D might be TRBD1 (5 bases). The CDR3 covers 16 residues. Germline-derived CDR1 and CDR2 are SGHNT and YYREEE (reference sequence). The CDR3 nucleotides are TGTGCCAGCAGCTTGGACATGGGTTATGGGGACTATGGCTGCACCTTC. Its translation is CASSLDMGYGDYGCTF.

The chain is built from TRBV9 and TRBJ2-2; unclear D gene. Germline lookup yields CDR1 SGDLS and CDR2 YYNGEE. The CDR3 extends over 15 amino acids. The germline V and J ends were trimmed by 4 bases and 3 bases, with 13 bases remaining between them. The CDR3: CASSFRTAHTGELFF. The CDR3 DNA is TGTGCCAGCAGCTTCCGGACGGCCCACACCGGGGAGCTGTTTTTT.

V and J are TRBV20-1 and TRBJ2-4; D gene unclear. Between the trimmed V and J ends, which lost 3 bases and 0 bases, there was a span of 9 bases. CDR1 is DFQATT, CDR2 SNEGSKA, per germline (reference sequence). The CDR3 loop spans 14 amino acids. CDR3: CSARVQPAKNIQYF. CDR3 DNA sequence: TGCAGTGCTAGGGTTCAACCAGCCAAAAACATTCAGTACTTC.

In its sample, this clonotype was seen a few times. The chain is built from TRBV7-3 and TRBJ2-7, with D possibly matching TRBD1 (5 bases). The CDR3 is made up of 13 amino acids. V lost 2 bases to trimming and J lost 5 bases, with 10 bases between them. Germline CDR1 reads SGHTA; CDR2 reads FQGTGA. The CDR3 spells CASSLQGMHEQYF. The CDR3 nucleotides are TGTGCCAGCAGCTTACAGGGAATGCACGAGCAGTACTTC.

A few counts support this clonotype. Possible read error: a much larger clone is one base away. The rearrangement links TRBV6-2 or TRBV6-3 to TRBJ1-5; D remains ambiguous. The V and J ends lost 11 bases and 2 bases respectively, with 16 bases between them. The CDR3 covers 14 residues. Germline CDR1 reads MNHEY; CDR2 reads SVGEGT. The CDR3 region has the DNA TGTGCCGGCACCCCTGGAGCCCGCAATCAGCCCCAGCATTTT. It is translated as CAGTPGARNQPQHF.

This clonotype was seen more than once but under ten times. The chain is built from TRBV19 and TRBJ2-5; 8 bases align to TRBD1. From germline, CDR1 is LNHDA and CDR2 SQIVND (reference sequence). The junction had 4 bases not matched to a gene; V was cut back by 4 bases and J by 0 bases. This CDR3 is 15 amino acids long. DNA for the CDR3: TGTGCCAGTAGTACCTGGACAGGGTACCAAGAGACCCAGTACTTC. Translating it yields CASSTWTGYQETQYF.

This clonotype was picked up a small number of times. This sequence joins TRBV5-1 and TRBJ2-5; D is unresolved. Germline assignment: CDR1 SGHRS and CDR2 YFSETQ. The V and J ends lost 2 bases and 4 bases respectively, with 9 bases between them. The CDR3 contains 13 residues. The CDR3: CASSFPKRETQYF. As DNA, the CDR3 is TGCGCCAGCAGCTTTCCAAAACGAGAGACCCAGTACTTC. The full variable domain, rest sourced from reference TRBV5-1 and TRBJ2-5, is KAGVTQTPRYLIKTRGQQVTLSCSPISGHRSVSWYQQTPGQGLQFLFEYFSETQRNKGNFPGRFSGRQFSNSRSEMNVSTLELGDSALYLCASSFPKRETQYFGPGTRLLVL.

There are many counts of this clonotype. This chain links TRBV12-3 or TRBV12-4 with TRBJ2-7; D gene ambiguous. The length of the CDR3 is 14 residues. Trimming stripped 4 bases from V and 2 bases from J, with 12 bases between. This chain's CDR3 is CASSSPTAPYEQYF. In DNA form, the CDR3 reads TGTGCCAGCAGTTCCCCGACGGCCCCCTACGAGCAGTACTTC.

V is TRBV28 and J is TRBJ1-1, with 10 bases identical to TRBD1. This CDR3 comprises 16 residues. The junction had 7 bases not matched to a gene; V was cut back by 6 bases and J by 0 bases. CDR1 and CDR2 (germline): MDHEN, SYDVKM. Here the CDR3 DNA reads TGTGCCAGCAGAACGACAGGGGGCCGCATGAACACTGAAGCTTTCTTT. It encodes CASRTTGGRMNTEAFF.

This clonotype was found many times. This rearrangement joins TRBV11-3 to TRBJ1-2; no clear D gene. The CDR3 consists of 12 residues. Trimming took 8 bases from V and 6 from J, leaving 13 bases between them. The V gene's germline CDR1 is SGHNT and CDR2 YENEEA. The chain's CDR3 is CASGVSLNGYTF. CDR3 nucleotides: TGTGCCAGCGGGGTCTCTCTTAATGGCTACACCTTC.

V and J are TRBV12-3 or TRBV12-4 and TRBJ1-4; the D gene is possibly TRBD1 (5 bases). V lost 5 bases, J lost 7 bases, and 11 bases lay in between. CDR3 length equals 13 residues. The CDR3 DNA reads TGTGCCAGCAGTCCACGGGGGACTGAAAAACTGTTTTTT. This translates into CASSPRGTEKLFF.

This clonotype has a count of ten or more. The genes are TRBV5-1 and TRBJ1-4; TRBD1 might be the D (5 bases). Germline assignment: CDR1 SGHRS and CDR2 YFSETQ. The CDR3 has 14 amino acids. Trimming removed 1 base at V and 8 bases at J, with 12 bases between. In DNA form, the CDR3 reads TGCGCCAGCAGCTTGAGGCAGGGAAGCGAAAAACTGTTTTTT. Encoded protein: CASSLRQGSEKLFF.

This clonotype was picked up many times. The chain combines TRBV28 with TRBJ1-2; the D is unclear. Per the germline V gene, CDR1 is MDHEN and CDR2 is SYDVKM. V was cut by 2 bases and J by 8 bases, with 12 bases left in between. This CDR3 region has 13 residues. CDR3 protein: CASSLGETGGYTF. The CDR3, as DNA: TGTGCCAGCAGTTTAGGGGAGACGGGCGGCTACACCTTC.

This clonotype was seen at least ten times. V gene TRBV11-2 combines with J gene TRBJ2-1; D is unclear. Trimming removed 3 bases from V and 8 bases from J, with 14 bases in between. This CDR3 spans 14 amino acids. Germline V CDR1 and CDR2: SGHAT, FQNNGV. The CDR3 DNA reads TGTGCCAGCAGCTTGGTCGGTTCGGGTGATGAGCAGTTCTTC. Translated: CASSLVGSGDEQFF. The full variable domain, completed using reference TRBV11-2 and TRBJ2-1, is EAGVAQSPRYKIIEKRQSVAFWCNPISGHATLYWYQQILGQGPKLLIQFQNNGVVDDSQLPKDRFSAERLKGVDSTLKIQPAKLEDSAVYLCASSLVGSGDEQFFGPGTRLTVL.

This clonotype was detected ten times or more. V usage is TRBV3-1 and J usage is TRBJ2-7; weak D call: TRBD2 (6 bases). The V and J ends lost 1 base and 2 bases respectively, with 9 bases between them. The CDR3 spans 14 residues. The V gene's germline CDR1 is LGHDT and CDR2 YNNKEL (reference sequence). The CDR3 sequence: CASSQAGEAYEQYF. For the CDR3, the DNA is TGTGCCAGCAGCCAAGCGGGGGAAGCCTACGAGCAGTACTTC.

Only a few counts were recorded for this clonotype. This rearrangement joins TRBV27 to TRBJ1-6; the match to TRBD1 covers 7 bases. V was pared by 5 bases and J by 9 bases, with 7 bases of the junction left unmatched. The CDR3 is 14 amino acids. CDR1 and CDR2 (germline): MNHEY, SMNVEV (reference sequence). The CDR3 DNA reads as TGTGCCAGCAGTAACACAGGGGTGGGTTCACCCCTCCACTTT. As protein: CASSNTGVGSPLHF.

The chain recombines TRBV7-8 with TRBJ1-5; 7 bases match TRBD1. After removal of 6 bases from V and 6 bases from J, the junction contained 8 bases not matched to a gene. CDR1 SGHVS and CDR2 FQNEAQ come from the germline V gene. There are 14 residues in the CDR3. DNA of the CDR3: TGTGCCAGCAGTCTCGGGACAGTGGGTCAGCCCCAGCATTTT. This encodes CASSLGTVGQPQHF.

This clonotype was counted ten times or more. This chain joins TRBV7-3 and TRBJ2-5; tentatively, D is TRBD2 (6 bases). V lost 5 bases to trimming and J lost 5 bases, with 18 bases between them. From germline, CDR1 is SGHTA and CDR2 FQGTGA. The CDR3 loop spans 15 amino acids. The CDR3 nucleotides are TGTGCCAGCAGCGCAAAGGGGAGGCCCGGTGAGACCCAGTACTTC. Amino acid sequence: CASSAKGRPGETQYF.

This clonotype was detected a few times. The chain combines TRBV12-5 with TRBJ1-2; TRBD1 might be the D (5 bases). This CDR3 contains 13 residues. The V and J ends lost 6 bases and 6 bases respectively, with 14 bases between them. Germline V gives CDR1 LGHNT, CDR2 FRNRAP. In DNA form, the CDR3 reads TGTGCTAGTGGACTGGGACCGCTTAATGGCTACACCTTC. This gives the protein CASGLGPLNGYTF.

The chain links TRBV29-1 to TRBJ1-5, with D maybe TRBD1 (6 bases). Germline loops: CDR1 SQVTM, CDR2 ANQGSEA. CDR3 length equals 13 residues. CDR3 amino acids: CRITFTGNQPQHF. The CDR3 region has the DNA TGCAGGATTACTTTTACAGGGAATCAGCCCCAGCATTTT.